The next 29 T cell receptor beta chains were all read from a single sample in a study of beta chain features in type 1 diabetes. Whole-study findings and limits: People with Type 1 diabetes carried modestly yet significantly shorter TCRB CDR3s in all four CD4+ subsets.

The investigators reverse transcribed all of the isolated RNA, so they sequenced expressed TCRB transcripts. Clones were read by immunoSEQ multiplex PCR, and TCRdb kept only the in-frame ones, dropping some. The sample contains approximately 250,000 clones, around 24% of which appear only once. Their specific antigens are unknown. Sequenced: naive CD4+ T cells from blood. Receptors were obtained from a woman under 40 with type 1 diabetes.

The chain joins TRBV18 to TRBJ1-2, with D unresolved. The CDR3 runs to 14 residues. Germline CDR1 and CDR2: KGHSH and LQKENI. Trimming took off 1 base at V and 0 bases at J, with 6 bases between the two ends. The CDR3 coding sequence is TGTGCCAGCTCACCACTAGAGACTAACTATGGCTACACCTTC. Translating it yields CASSPLETNYGYTF.

V gene TRBV7-9 combines with J gene TRBJ2-5, with D perhaps matching TRBD2 (6 bases). The germline V and J ends were trimmed by 5 bases and 2 bases, with 15 bases remaining between them. The V gene's germline CDR1 is SEHNR and CDR2 FQNEAQ (reference sequence). The CDR3 runs to 15 residues. The CDR3 region is CASSPFGEEQETQYF. The DNA for the CDR3 is TGTGCCAGCAGCCCCTTTGGGGAGGAGCAAGAGACCCAGTACTTC.

The genes are TRBV11-2 and TRBJ1-2; possible D gene TRBD1, 6 bases. V dropped 2 bases and J dropped 4 bases, with 14 bases sitting between them. CDR1 is SGHAT and CDR2 is FQNNGV in the germline V gene. This CDR3 is 15 amino acids long. This CDR3 reads CASSLMGRDIYGYTF. CDR3 nucleotide sequence: TGTGCCAGCAGCTTAATGGGTCGGGACATCTATGGCTACACCTTC. Based on the CDR3 plus reference TRBV11-2 and TRBJ1-2, the full variable domain is EAGVAQSPRYKIIEKRQSVAFWCNPISGHATLYWYQQILGQGPKLLIQFQNNGVVDDSQLPKDRFSAERLKGVDSTLKIQPAKLEDSAVYLCASSLMGRDIYGYTFGSGTRLTVV.

For this clone: Distinct nucleotide sequences in the sample also encode this CDR3. The CDR3, as DNA: TGTGCCAGTAGTAGACAGGGCTACGAGCAGTACTTC. As protein: CASSRQGYEQYF. The chain carries TRBV19 and TRBJ2-7, with 7 bases aligning to TRBD1. In germline, CDR1 is LNHDA, CDR2 SQIVND (reference sequence). The CDR3 contains 12 residues. J gave up 3 bases and V 4 bases, and 0 bases lay outside the gene matches.

This clone turned up a few times. The genes are TRBV28 and TRBJ2-3; D perhaps matches TRBD1 (5 bases). Germline V lookup: CDR1 MDHEN, CDR2 SYDVKM. CDR3 length: 14 residues. Trimming took 3 bases from V and 6 from J, leaving 13 bases between them. The CDR3 nucleotides read TGTGCCAGCAGTTTGGGTCAGGGTTGGGATACGCAGTATTTT. It encodes CASSLGQGWDTQYF.

On this clone itself: This sample includes further DNA sequences coding for the same CDR3. The chain uses TRBV5-1 and TRBJ2-5; 7 bases fit TRBD2. This CDR3 region has 13 residues. The V segment lost 4 bases and the J segment 3 bases; nucleotides outside the gene matches: 3. Germline values: CDR1 SGHRS, CDR2 YFSETQ. The CDR3 reads CASSGLAEETQYF. The CDR3 DNA reads as TGCGCCAGCAGCGGGCTAGCGGAAGAGACCCAGTACTTC.

The chain links TRBV11-3 to TRBJ2-2; 7 nucleotides align to TRBD1. Trimming removed 3 bases from V and 6 bases from J; junction bases left unmatched: 7. Looked up from germline, CDR1 is SGHNT and CDR2 is YENEEA. The CDR3 has 15 amino acids. The CDR3 coding sequence is TGTGCCAGCAGCTTTGCAACAGGGGACGCCGGGGAGCTGTTTTTT. As protein: CASSFATGDAGELFF.

This clone showed up just a few times. V gene TRBV18 combines with J gene TRBJ1-5; D uncertain. The CDR3 sequence is 16 residues long. Germline V gene sequence: CDR1 KGHSH, CDR2 LQKENI. Trimming pared 6 bases from V and 0 bases from J, leaving 15 bases between. DNA of the CDR3: TGTGCCAGCTCCCCCGGGGTCCCCTCTAGCAATCAGCCCCAGCATTTT. This encodes CASSPGVPSSNQPQHF.

This clone was seen only a few times. This rearrangement joins TRBV19 to TRBJ1-5; TRBD1 agrees at 7 bases. Per the germline V gene, CDR1 is LNHDA and CDR2 is SQIVND (reference sequence). V shed 4 bases and J 0 bases; nucleotides not matched to a gene: 3. This CDR3 spans 15 amino acids. CDR3 residues: CASSTTGVSNQPQHF. CDR3 sequence (DNA): TGTGCCAGTAGTACCACAGGGGTTAGCAATCAGCCCCAGCATTTT.

This clone is a singleton in its sample. The chain joins TRBV7-8 to TRBJ1-1, with 8 bases aligning to TRBD1. Germline V lookup: CDR1 SGHVS, CDR2 FQNEAQ. The junction had 11 bases not matched to a gene; V was cut back by 6 bases and J by 8 bases. This CDR3 comprises 14 residues. Here the CDR3 reads CASRLDRGWDEAFF. As DNA, the CDR3 is TGTGCCAGCAGACTAGACAGGGGATGGGACGAAGCTTTCTTT.

This clone was seen more than once but under ten times. V usage is TRBV9 and J usage is TRBJ1-2; 7 nucleotides match TRBD1. Per germline, CDR1 SGDLS and CDR2 YYNGEE. After removal of 4 bases from V and 4 bases from J, the junction contained 7 bases not matched to a gene. The CDR3 runs to 14 residues. CDR3 sequence (DNA): TGTGCCAGCAGCCCAGACAGGGCTGGCTATGGCTACACCTTC. It yields the protein CASSPDRAGYGYTF.

A few counts support this clone. This rearrangement joins TRBV27 to TRBJ2-3; 10 bases agree with TRBD2. V lost 5 bases, J lost 3 bases, and 5 bases stayed unmatched. Germline assignment: CDR1 MNHEY and CDR2 SMNVEV (reference sequence). The CDR3 length is 15 residues. The CDR3 DNA sequence: TGTGCCAGCAGTACCCCTAGCGGGAGAACAGATACGCAGTATTTT. This sequence encodes CASSTPSGRTDTQYF.

The rearrangement links TRBV5-1 to TRBJ2-1; 7 bases line up with TRBD2. CDR1 and CDR2 (germline): SGHRS, YFSETQ. J lost 14 bases, V lost 0 bases, and 11 bases had no gene match. There are 14 residues in the CDR3. CDR3 region: CASSLAETTGGKFF. CDR3 DNA sequence: TGCGCCAGCAGCTTGGCCGAGACTACGGGGGGAAAGTTCTTC.

The chain uses TRBV15 and TRBJ2-3, with TRBD2 identical over 10 bases. Losses at the gene ends were 3 bases for V and 5 bases for J; bases not matched to a gene: 5. The CDR3 loop spans 15 amino acids. Germline V gene data show CDR1 as LNHNV and CDR2 as YYDKDF (reference sequence). In DNA, the CDR3 is TGTGCCACCAGCAGGCGAAGACTAGCGGGAGATACGCAGTATTTT. Amino acids: CATSRRRLAGDTQYF.

The chain couples TRBV29-1 to TRBJ2-5; 8 nucleotides agree with TRBD2. Germline assignment: CDR1 SQVTM and CDR2 ANQGSEA. With V trimmed by 6 bases and J by 5 bases, 8 bases remained unmatched. The CDR3 length is 13 residues. The CDR3 region is CSVAGGRMETQYF. The DNA for the CDR3 is TGCAGCGTCGCGGGAGGACGGATGGAGACCCAGTACTTC. The entire variable domain, with the rest obtained from reference TRBV29-1 and TRBJ2-5, is as follows: SAVISQKPSRDICQRGTSLTIQCQVDSQVTMMFWYRQQPGQSLTLIATANQGSEATYESGFVIDKFPISRPNLTFSTLTVSNMSPEDSSIYLCSVAGGRMETQYFGPGTRLLVL.

The table lists this clone with a few counts. The rearrangement links TRBV5-1 to TRBJ2-1; 7 positions agree with TRBD2. The CDR3 runs 15 residues. In germline, CDR1 is SGHRS, CDR2 YFSETQ. V was clipped by 0 bases and J by 7 bases; unmatched bases: 7. CDR3: CASSLGAGADNEQFF. The CDR3 nucleotides read TGCGCCAGCAGCTTGGGGGCGGGAGCGGATAATGAGCAGTTCTTC.

This clone was detected a few times. The rearrangement uses TRBV19 and TRBJ2-1; a possible D gene is TRBD2 (5 bases). Germline assignment: CDR1 LNHDA and CDR2 SQIVND (reference sequence). CDR3 length equals 16 residues. Trimming pared 6 bases from V and 3 bases from J, leaving 18 bases between. CDR3 sequence (DNA): TGTGCCAGTAGCTGGGCTAGCAGCCCGAGCTACAATGAGCAGTTCTTC. Its translation: CASSWASSPSYNEQFF.

This clone has just a few counts. V gene TRBV19 combines with J gene TRBJ2-2; 9 bases line up with TRBD1. CDR3 length: 18 amino acids. V trimming: 0 bases; J trimming: 5 bases; junction bases outside the gene matches: 10. Germline V lookup: CDR1 LNHDA, CDR2 SQIVND (reference sequence). The CDR3 protein is CASSIDVTGGLITGELFF. The CDR3, as DNA: TGTGCCAGTAGTATAGATGTCACAGGGGGCTTAATTACCGGGGAGCTGTTTTTT. Full variable domain (rest looked up from reference TRBV19 and TRBJ2-2): DGGITQSPKYLFRKEGQNVTLSCEQNLNHDAMYWYRQDPGQGLRLIYYSQIVNDFQKGDIAEGYSVSREKKESFPLTVTSAQKNPTAFYLCASSIDVTGGLITGELFFGEGSRLTVL.

The chain couples TRBV29-1 to TRBJ1-1, with D unresolved. The CDR3 consists of 14 residues. Germline V gene sequence: CDR1 SQVTM, CDR2 ANQGSEA. Deletions cut 7 bases from V and 1 base from J, with 16 bases between. As DNA, the CDR3 is TGCAGCGCCTGCCAGCGACTCTCGAACACTGAAGCTTTCTTT. This codes for CSACQRLSNTEAFF.

With respect to this clone: Additional DNA sequences in this sample encode the identical CDR3. The gene calls are TRBV28 and TRBJ1-5, with 7 bases aligning to TRBD1. After removal of 6 bases from V and 6 bases from J, the junction contained 2 bases not matched to a gene. Germline V gene data show CDR1 as MDHEN and CDR2 as SYDVKM. There are 12 residues in the CDR3. The CDR3 loop is CASRQGSQPQHF. In DNA, the CDR3 is TGTGCCAGCAGACAGGGGAGTCAGCCCCAGCATTTT. The entire variable domain, with the rest obtained from reference TRBV28 and TRBJ1-5, is as follows: DVKVTQSSRYLVKRTGEKVFLECVQDMDHENMFWYRQDPGLGLRLIYFSYDVKMKEKGDIPEGYSVSREKKERFSLILESASTNQTSMYLCASRQGSQPQHFGDGTRLSIL.

This clone was seen a few times. CDR3 loop: CASSLDRGTYEQYF. CDR3 in DNA: TGTGCCAGCAGCTTAGATCGGGGGACCTACGAGCAGTACTTC. The chain is built from TRBV7-6 and TRBJ2-7; tentative D call: TRBD2 (6 bases). The CDR3 is 14 amino acids. The V gene's germline CDR1 is SGHVS and CDR2 FNYEAQ. V gave up 1 base and J gave up 2 bases, with 9 bases separating them.

The J gene is TRBJ1-1, the V gene TRBV30; 10 bases agree with TRBD1. Germline V CDR1 and CDR2: GTSNPN, SVGIG (reference sequence). V lost 4 bases to trimming and J lost 8 bases; unmatched junction nucleotides: 16. The CDR3 is 16 residues long. CDR3 DNA sequence: TGTGCCTGGATCCACCTTACCGGGACAGGGGTTATAGAAGCTTTCTTT. Amino acids: CAWIHLTGTGVIEAFF.

The chain couples TRBV4-1 to TRBJ2-7; 7 nucleotides match TRBD1. Germline assignment: CDR1 MGHRA and CDR2 YSYEKL. V was pared by 6 bases and J by 2 bases, with 1 base of the junction left unmatched. The CDR3 loop spans 12 amino acids. The CDR3 loop is CASSRGPYEQYF. The DNA for the CDR3 is TGCGCCAGCAGTAGGGGGCCCTACGAGCAGTACTTC.

The genes are TRBV11-2 and TRBJ2-5, with D maybe TRBD1 (5 bases). The CDR3 is 12 residues long. The germline V gene encodes CDR1 SGHAT and CDR2 FQNNGV. Between the trimmed V and J ends, which lost 5 bases and 4 bases, there was a span of 8 bases. The CDR3 region is CASSRQLETQYF. The DNA of the CDR3 is TGTGCCAGCAGCCGACAGTTAGAGACCCAGTACTTC.

This clone was recorded a few times. V usage is TRBV5-4 and J usage is TRBJ2-7; 8 nucleotides align to TRBD2. The CDR3 spans 18 residues. CDR1 and CDR2 (germline): SGHNT, YYREEE (reference sequence). J gave up 5 bases and V 0 bases, and 16 bases lay outside the gene matches. CDR3 coding DNA: TGTGCCAGCAGCTTGGTTCCCCTCGAGCAGCGGGAGAGGGACGAGCAGTACTTC. This codes for CASSLVPLEQRERDEQYF. Filled out from reference TRBV5-4 and TRBJ2-7, the complete variable domain reads ETGVTQSPTHLIKTRGQQVTLRCSSQSGHNTVSWYQQALGQGPQFIFQYYREEENGRGNFPPRFSGLQFPNYSSELNVNALELDDSALYLCASSLVPLEQRERDEQYFGPGTRLTVT.

Only a few counts were recorded for this clone. V usage is TRBV16 and J usage is TRBJ1-3, with D hard to call. V lost 3 bases and J lost 0, with 3 bases in between. The CDR3 consists of 13 residues. Germline V gene lookup returns CDR1 KGHSY and CDR2 FQNENV. The CDR3, as DNA: TGTGCCAGCAGCCATAGCTCTGGAAACACCATATATTTT. Its protein product is CASSHSSGNTIYF.

This clone was seen more than once but under ten times. This chain connects TRBV4-1 to TRBJ1-5; D gene ambiguous. The CDR3 length is 15 residues. V was cut by 6 bases and J by 2 bases, with 14 bases left in between. Germline CDR1 reads MGHRA; CDR2 reads YSYEKL. In DNA form, the CDR3 reads TGCGCCAGCAGGCAGGTAACGAGGGGCAATCAGCCCCAGCATTTT. It is translated as CASRQVTRGNQPQHF.

This clone has just one count. The rearrangement links TRBV18 to TRBJ2-3; 8 nucleotides match TRBD2. Per the germline V gene, CDR1 is KGHSH and CDR2 is LQKENI. Trimming took 2 bases from V and 3 from J; bases not matched to a gene: 19. This CDR3 contains 20 residues. CDR3 amino acids: CASSPGLGAGEYGKTDTQYF. The DNA of the CDR3 is TGTGCCAGCTCACCAGGTTTAGGAGCGGGAGAGTATGGAAAAACAGATACGCAGTATTTT.

This clone has more than one count but fewer than ten. V usage is TRBV21-1 and J usage is TRBJ2-1; the table gives TRBD1 as D, unverified against the DNA. TRBV21-1 is deemed a pseudogene. The CDR3 runs 15 residues. The CDR3 spells CASSEDRGILNEQFF. The CDR3 DNA sequence: TGTGCCAGCAGCGAGGACAGGGGCATCCTCAATGAGCAGTTCTTC.